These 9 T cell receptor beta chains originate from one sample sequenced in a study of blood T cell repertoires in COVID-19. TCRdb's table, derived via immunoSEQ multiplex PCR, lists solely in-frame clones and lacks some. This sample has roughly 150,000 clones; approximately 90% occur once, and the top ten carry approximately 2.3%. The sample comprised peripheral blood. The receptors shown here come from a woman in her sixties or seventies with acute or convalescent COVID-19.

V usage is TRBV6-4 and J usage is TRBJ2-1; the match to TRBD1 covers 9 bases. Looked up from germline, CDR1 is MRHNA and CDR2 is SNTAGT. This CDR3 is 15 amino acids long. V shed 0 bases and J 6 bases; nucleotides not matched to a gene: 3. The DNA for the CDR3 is TGTGCCAGCAGTGACTCGAAGGGACAGGGCAATGAGCAGTTCTTC. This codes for CASSDSKGQGNEQFF.

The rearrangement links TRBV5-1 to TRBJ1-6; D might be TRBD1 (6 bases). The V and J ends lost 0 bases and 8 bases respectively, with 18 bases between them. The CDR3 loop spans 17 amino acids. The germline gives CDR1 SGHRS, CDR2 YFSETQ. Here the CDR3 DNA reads TGCGCCAGCAGCTTGGGGGGGGGCCGGCCCCTTTATTCACCCCTCCACTTT. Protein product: CASSLGGGRPLYSPLHF.

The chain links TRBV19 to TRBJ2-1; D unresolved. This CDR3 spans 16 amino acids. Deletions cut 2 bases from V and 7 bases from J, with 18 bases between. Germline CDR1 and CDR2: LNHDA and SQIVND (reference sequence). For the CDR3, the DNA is TGTGCCAGTAGTATAAATAGATTTGGAGAACATAATGAGCAGTTCTTC. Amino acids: CASSINRFGEHNEQFF.

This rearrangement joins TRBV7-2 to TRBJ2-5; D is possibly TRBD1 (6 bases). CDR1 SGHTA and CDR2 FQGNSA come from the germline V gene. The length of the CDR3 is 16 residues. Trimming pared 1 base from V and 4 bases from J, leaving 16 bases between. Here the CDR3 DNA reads TGTGCCAGCAGCTTAGGGGACAAATGGGTGGGAGAGACCCAGTACTTC. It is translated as CASSLGDKWVGETQYF. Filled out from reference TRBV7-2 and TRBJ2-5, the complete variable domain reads GAGVSQSPSNKVTEKGKDVELRCDPISGHTALYWYRQSLGQGLEFLIYFQGNSAPDKSGLPSDRFSAERTGGSVSTLTIQRTQQEDSAVYLCASSLGDKWVGETQYFGPGTRLLVL.

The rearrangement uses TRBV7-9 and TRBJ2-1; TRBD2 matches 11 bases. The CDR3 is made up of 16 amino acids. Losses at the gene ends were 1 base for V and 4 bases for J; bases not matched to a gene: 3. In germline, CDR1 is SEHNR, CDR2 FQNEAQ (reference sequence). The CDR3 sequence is CASSLGLAGGYNEQFF. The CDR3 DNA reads TGTGCCAGCAGCTTAGGGCTAGCGGGGGGTTACAATGAGCAGTTCTTC.

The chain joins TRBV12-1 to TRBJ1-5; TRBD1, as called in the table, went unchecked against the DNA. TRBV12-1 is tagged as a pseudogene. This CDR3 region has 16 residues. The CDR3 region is CASSFVAYRAQRPQHF. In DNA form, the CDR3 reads TGTGCCAGCAGCTTTGTGGCTTACAGGGCCCAACGGCCCCAGCATTTT.

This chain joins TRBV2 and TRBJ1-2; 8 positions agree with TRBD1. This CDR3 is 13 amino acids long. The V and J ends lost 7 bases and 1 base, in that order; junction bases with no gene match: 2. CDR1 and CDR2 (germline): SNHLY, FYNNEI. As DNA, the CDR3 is TGTGCCAGCAAAACAGGGGGTAACTATGGCTACACCTTC. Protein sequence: CASKTGGNYGYTF.

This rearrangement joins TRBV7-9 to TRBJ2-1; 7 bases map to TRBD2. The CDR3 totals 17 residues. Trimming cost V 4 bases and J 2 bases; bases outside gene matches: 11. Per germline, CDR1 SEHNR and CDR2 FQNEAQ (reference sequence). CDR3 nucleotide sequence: TGTGCCAGCAGCTCCCCCGGCGGGAGTGGACCCTACAATGAGCAGTTCTTC. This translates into CASSSPGGSGPYNEQFF. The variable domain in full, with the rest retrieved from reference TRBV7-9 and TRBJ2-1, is DTGVSQNPRHKITKRGQNVTFRCDPISEHNRLYWYRQTLGQGPEFLTYFQNEAQLEKSRLLSDRFSAERPKGSFSTLEIQRTEQGDSAMYLCASSSPGGSGPYNEQFFGPGTRLTVL.

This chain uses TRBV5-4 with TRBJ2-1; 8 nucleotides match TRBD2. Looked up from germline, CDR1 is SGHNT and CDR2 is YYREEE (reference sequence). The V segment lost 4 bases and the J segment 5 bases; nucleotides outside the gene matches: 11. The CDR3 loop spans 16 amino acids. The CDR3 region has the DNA TGTGCCAGCAGCCAATCGTTGGTAGCGGGGAACAATGAGCAGTTCTTC. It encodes CASSQSLVAGNNEQFF.